This TCR beta chain emerged from a study of blood T cell repertoires in COVID-19. The overall study: PBMCs, B-cell-depleted T cells, or T cells were the source of the cDNA or gDNA that made up the material.

Repertoires were generated with immunoSEQ multiplex PCR, while TCRdb's copy carries only in-frame clones and drops some. Seen here are 160,000 or so clones, roughly 82% observed once, and the top ten hold more than 7.5%. The CDR3 length is 15 residues. V was trimmed by 2 bases and J by 7 bases, leaving 17 bases between them. The germline V gene has CDR1 GTSNPN and CDR2 SVGIG (reference sequence). This TCR came from a woman in her seventies with acute or convalescent COVID-19. The chain combines TRBV30 with TRBJ1-4; possibly TRBD1 for D (5 bases). Sequenced sample: peripheral blood. CDR3 bases: TGTGCCTGGAGTTTCTCGGGCTCAAGGGGTGAAAAACTGTTTTTT. This encodes CAWSFSGSRGEKLFF.